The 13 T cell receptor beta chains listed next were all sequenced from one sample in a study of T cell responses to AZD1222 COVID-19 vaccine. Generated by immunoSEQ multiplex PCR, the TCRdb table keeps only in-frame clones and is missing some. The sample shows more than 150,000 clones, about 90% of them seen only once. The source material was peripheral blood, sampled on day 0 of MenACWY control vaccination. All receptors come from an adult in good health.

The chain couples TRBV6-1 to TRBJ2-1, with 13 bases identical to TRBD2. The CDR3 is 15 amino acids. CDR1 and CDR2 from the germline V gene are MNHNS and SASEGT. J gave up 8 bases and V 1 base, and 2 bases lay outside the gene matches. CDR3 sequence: CASSEETSGGYEQFF. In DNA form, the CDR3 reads TGTGCCAGCAGTGAAGAGACTAGCGGGGGGTATGAGCAGTTCTTC.

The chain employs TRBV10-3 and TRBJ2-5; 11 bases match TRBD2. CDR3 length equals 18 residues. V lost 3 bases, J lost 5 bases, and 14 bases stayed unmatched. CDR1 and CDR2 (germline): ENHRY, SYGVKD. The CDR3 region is CAISDKALDSGGAETQYF. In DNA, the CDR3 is TGTGCCATCAGTGATAAGGCGCTGGATAGCGGGGGGGCGGAGACCCAGTACTTC.

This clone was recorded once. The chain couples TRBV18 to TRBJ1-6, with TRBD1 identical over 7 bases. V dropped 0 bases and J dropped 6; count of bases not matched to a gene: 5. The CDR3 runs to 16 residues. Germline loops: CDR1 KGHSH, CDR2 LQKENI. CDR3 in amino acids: CASSPPNKGANSPLHF. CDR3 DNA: TGTGCCAGCTCACCACCGAACAAGGGGGCTAATTCACCCCTCCACTTT.

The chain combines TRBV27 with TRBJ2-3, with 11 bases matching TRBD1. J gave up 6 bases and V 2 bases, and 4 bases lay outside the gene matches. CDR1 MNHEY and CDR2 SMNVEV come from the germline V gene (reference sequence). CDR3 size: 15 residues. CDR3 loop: CASSLRDRGGDTQYF. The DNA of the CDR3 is TGTGCCAGCAGTTTACGGGACAGGGGGGGGGATACGCAGTATTTT.

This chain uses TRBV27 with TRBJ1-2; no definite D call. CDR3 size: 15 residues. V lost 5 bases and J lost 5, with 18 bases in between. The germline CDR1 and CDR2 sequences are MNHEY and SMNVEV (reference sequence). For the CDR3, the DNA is TGTGCCAGCAGTCCCTGGACGGGCGATCTTTATGGCTACACCTTC. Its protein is CASSPWTGDLYGYTF.

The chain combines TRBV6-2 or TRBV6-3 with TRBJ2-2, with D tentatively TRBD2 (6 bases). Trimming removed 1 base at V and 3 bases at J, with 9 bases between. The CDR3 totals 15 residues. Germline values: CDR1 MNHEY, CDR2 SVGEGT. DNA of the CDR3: TGTGCCAGCAGTTACTACGGGGAGGACACCGGGGAGCTGTTTTTT. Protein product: CASSYYGEDTGELFF.

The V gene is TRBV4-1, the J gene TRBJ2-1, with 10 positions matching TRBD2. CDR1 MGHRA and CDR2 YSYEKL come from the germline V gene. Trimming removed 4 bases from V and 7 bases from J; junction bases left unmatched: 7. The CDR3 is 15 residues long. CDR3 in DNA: TGCGCCAGCAGCCGAGCGGGGGGGCCGGATAATGAGCAGTTCTTC. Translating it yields CASSRAGGPDNEQFF.

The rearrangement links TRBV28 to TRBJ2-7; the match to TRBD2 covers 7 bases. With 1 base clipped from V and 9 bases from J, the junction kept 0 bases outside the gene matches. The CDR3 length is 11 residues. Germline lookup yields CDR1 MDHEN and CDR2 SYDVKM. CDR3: CASSLSGGQYF. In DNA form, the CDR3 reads TGTGCCAGCAGTTTATCGGGAGGGCAGTACTTC.

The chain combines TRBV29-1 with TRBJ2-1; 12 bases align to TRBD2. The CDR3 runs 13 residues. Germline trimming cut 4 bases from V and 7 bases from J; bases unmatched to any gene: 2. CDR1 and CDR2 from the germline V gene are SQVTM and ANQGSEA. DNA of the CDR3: TGCAGCGTTGCTAGCGGGAGGGAGAATGAGCAGTTCTTC. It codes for CSVASGRENEQFF.

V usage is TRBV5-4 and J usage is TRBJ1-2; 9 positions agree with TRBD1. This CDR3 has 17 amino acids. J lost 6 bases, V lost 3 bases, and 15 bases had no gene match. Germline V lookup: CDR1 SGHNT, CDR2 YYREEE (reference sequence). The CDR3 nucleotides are TGTGCCAGCAGCTCTCTCCGGGACAGGGACCTTAGGGATGGCTACACCTTC. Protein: CASSSLRDRDLRDGYTF. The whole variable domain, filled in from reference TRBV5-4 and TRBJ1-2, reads ETGVTQSPTHLIKTRGQQVTLRCSSQSGHNTVSWYQQALGQGPQFIFQYYREEENGRGNFPPRFSGLQFPNYSSELNVNALELDDSALYLCASSSLRDRDLRDGYTFGSGTRLTVV.

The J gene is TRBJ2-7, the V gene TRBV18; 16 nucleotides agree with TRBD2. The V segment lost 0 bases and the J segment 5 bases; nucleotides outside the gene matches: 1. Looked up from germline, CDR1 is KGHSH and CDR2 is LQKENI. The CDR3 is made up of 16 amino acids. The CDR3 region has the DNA TGTGCCAGCTCACCACCGGGACTAGCGGGGGGGCACGAGCAGTACTTC. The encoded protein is CASSPPGLAGGHEQYF.

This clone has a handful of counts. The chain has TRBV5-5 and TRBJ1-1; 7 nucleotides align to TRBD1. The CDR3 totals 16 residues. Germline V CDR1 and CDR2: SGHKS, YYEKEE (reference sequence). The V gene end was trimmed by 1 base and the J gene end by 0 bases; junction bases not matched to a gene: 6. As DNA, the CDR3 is TGTGCCAGCAGCTTGTCGGGGACAGCCATGAACACTGAAGCTTTCTTT. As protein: CASSLSGTAMNTEAFF.

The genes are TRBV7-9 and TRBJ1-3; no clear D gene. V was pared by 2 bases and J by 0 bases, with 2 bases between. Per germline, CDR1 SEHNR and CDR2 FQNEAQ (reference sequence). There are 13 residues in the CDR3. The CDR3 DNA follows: TGTGCCAGCAGCTTACTCTCTGGAAACACCATATATTTT. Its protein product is CASSLLSGNTIYF.